The 9 T cell receptor beta chains in this list originate from one sample, sequenced in a study of blood T cell repertoires in COVID-19. TCRdb's copy holds only in-frame clones and misses some; the assay was immunoSEQ multiplex PCR. Seen here are roughly 200,000 clones, around four fifths observed once, and the top ten hold just over 8.5%. Sequenced material: peripheral blood. All receptors derive from a man between 35 and 55 years old with active or convalescent COVID-19.

The chain links TRBV27 to TRBJ2-1; D possibly corresponds to TRBD1 (5 bases). The CDR3 runs 16 residues. V lost 4 bases and J 6 bases, leaving 19 bases between the germline ends. In germline, CDR1 is MNHEY, CDR2 SMNVEV (reference sequence). The CDR3 is CASSSEGATLSNEQFF. CDR3 nucleotides: TGTGCCAGCAGTTCAGAAGGGGCGACCCTTTCCAATGAGCAGTTCTTC.

The chain joins TRBV14 to TRBJ1-3, with TRBD1 identical over 7 bases. Germline V lookup: CDR1 SGHDN, CDR2 FVKESK. The CDR3 has 16 residues. J lost 2 bases, V lost 4 bases, and 8 bases had no gene match. The chain's CDR3 is CASSPGTVLTGNTIYF. The CDR3 coding sequence is TGTGCCAGCAGCCCGGGGACAGTCCTTACTGGAAACACCATATATTTT.

This clone was picked up a small number of times. The chain joins TRBV5-8 to TRBJ1-5, with 7 bases that match TRBD1. The CDR3 contains 17 residues. V was clipped by 0 bases and J by 5 bases; unmatched bases: 11. From germline, CDR1 is SGHTS and CDR2 YDEGEE. The CDR3 loop reads CASSLGILGQRDQPQHF. CDR3 DNA: TGTGCCAGCAGCTTGGGTATTTTGGGACAGAGGGATCAGCCCCAGCATTTT.

This chain links TRBV24-1 with TRBJ1-5; 8 bases agree with TRBD1. Germline V lookup: CDR1 KGHDR, CDR2 SFDVKD. CDR3 length: 17 amino acids. Unmatched junction bases numbered 13, after V lost 3 bases and J lost 7 bases. CDR3: CATSDAATGDFGQPQHF. The CDR3 coding sequence is TGTGCCACCAGTGATGCCGCGACAGGGGACTTTGGGCAGCCCCAGCATTTT.

The chain is built from TRBV7-6 and TRBJ2-5; TRBD2 agrees at 11 bases. The CDR3 totals 16 residues. Germline CDR1 reads SGHVS; CDR2 reads FNYEAQ. The V and J ends lost 5 bases and 2 bases, in that order; junction bases with no gene match: 7. CDR3 amino acids: CASSLSTSGTQETQYF. CDR3 in DNA: TGTGCCAGCAGCCTTTCGACTAGCGGGACGCAAGAGACCCAGTACTTC.

The chain carries TRBV15 and TRBJ2-3, with D hard to call. Germline assignment: CDR1 LNHNV and CDR2 YYDKDF (reference sequence). The CDR3 consists of 15 residues. The V end was cut by 0 bases, the J end by 2 bases, with 9 bases between. In nucleotides, the CDR3 is TGTGCCACCAGCAGAGATCGAGGATCCACAGATACGCAGTATTTT. It is translated as CATSRDRGSTDTQYF.

The rearrangement joins TRBV11-2 to TRBJ1-1; D remains ambiguous. Germline CDR1 is SGHAT and CDR2 is FQNNGV. The CDR3 is 13 residues long. Trimming removed 3 bases from V and 1 base from J, with 6 bases in between. The CDR3 sequence: CASSFRGNTEAFF. CDR3 sequence (DNA): TGTGCCAGCAGCTTCCGAGGGAACACTGAAGCTTTCTTT.

The rearrangement joins TRBV11-3 to TRBJ2-7; D might be TRBD1 (5 bases). V lost 0 bases to trimming and J lost 0 bases, with 15 bases between them. Germline V gene lookup returns CDR1 SGHNT and CDR2 YENEEA. The CDR3 spans 17 residues. The CDR3 here is CASSLELGAGISYEQYF. The DNA for the CDR3 is TGTGCCAGCAGCTTAGAACTTGGGGCAGGGATCTCCTACGAGCAGTACTTC.

The rearrangement uses TRBV12-3 or TRBV12-4 and TRBJ2-7; D perhaps matches TRBD2 (6 bases). This CDR3 region has 13 residues. Trimming took 3 bases from V and 5 from J, leaving 11 bases between them. CDR3 DNA sequence: TGTGCCAGCAGTTTCGGGGGTCACGACGAGCAGTACTTC. Residues: CASSFGGHDEQYF.